Sequencing of this T cell receptor beta chain was carried out in a study of shared clonotypes between healthy human individuals. Regarding the study as a whole: Non-shared clonotypes had lower generation probabilities than clonotypes shared by all four sorted-subset donors. Collection of samples was limited to blood; tissue repertoires likely differ.

Across several immunoSEQ plates, the genomic DNA of each subset was split evenly. TCRdb keeps only in-frame clones here, not all; method: immunoSEQ multiplex PCR. The sample shows some 2,000,000 clones, around 95% of them seen only once. Notes on this clone: Its antigen remains unidentified.

Deletions cut 2 bases from V and 5 bases from J, with 10 bases between. The CDR3 totals 15 residues. The germline V gene has CDR1 KGHSH and CDR2 LQKENI. V is TRBV18 and J is TRBJ1-6; D not resolved. The TCR comes from a man between 18 and 29 years old in good health. The sequencing input was naive CD4+ T cells sorted from blood. Subset of the sample: CD45RA+ positively selected. The CDR3 loop is CASSPNPGNNSPLHF. CDR3 sequence (DNA): TGTGCCAGCTCACCAAACCCCGGGAATAATTCACCCCTCCACTTT.